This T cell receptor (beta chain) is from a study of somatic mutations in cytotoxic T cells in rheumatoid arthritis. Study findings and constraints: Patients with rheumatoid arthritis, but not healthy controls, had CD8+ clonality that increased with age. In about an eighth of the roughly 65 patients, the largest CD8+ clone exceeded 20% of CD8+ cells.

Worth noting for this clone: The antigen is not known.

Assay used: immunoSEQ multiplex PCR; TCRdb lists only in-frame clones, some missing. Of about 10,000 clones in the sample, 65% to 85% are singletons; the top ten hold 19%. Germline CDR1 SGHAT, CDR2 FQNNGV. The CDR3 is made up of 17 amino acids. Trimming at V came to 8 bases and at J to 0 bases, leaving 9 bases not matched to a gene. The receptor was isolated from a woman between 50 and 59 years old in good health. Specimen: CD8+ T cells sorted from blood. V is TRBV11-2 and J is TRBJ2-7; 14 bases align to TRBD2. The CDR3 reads CASGTPGLAGVSYEQYF. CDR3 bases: TGTGCCAGCGGCACACCGGGACTAGCGGGGGTCTCCTACGAGCAGTACTTC.